These 12 T cell receptor beta chains were sequenced from one sample in a study of blood T cell repertoires in COVID-19 (dated by TCRdb to 2020 to 2022). The library was generated by the immunoSEQ multiplex PCR assay. TCRdb stores this immuneACCESS table with in-frame sequences only. Part of the clones is absent; in the studies checked, under half of the shortfall reflects unresolved V genes, and no reason is known for the rest. The sample includes about 140,000 clones, with approximately 87% observed a single time. Over 9% of the sample is held by the ten biggest clonotypes. Sequenced material: PBMCs or T cells enriched from blood (not recorded which). These receptors were taken from a man aged 55 to 70 who had recovered from COVID-19.

A note on this clone: At one end, the junction sequence differs from germline, possibly due to a read error. The chain employs TRBV6-1 and TRBJ1-5; no clear D. The CDR3 covers 13 residues. From germline, CDR1 is MNHNS and CDR2 SASEGT. CDR3 amino acids: CASREGLNQPQHF. CDR3 nucleotide sequence: TGTGCCAGCAGGGAAGGACTTAATCAGCCCCAGCATTTT.

V is TRBV13 and J is TRBJ1-1; 10 nucleotides agree with TRBD1. V lost 5 bases to trimming and J lost 8 bases; unmatched junction nucleotides: 8. The CDR3 totals 14 residues. CDR1 and CDR2 (germline): PRHDT, FYEKMQ (reference sequence). CDR3 region: CASSPGTGAAEAFF. Here the CDR3 DNA reads TGTGCCAGCAGCCCCGGGACAGGGGCCGCCGAAGCTTTCTTT. Based on the CDR3 plus reference TRBV13 and TRBJ1-1, the full variable domain is AAGVIQSPRHLIKEKRETATLKCYPIPRHDTVYWYQQGPGQDPQFLISFYEKMQSDKGSIPDRFSAQQFSDYHSELNMSSLELGDSALYFCASSPGTGAAEAFFGQGTRLTVV.

In DNA, the CDR3 is TGTGCCAGCAGGCCCGGACAGGTTAACACTGAAGCTTTCTTT. This encodes CASRPGQVNTEAFF. The chain is built from TRBV28 and TRBJ1-1, with 7 positions matching TRBD1. Looked up from germline, CDR1 is MDHEN and CDR2 is SYDVKM. The trim removed 6 bases at V and 2 bases at J, leaving 6 bases unmatched. The CDR3 runs 14 residues.

The gene calls are TRBV5-4 and TRBJ2-7, with D tentatively TRBD1 (5 bases). Between the trimmed V and J ends, which lost 6 bases and 2 bases, there was a span of 15 bases. The CDR3 is 14 residues long. Germline V gene data show CDR1 as SGHNT and CDR2 as YYREEE (reference sequence). The CDR3 bases are TGTGCCAGCACCCAGGGTACCGAACCCTACGAGCAGTACTTC. This codes for CASTQGTEPYEQYF. The full variable domain, with the rest looked up from reference TRBV5-4 and TRBJ2-7, is ETGVTQSPTHLIKTRGQQVTLRCSSQSGHNTVSWYQQALGQGPQFIFQYYREEENGRGNFPPRFSGLQFPNYSSELNVNALELDDSALYLCASTQGTEPYEQYFGPGTRLTVT.

This chain connects TRBV30 to TRBJ2-3, with a possible D match to TRBD2 (5 bases). Trimming pared 0 bases from V and 6 bases from J, leaving 10 bases between. Germline CDR1 reads GTSNPN; CDR2 reads SVGIG (reference sequence). The CDR3 sequence is 13 residues long. Here the CDR3 reads CAWSVQSGDTQYF. The CDR3, as DNA: TGTGCCTGGAGTGTACAATCGGGGGATACGCAGTATTTT.

The count of this clone is one. V is TRBV9 and J is TRBJ2-2, with 11 bases lining up with TRBD2. With V trimmed by 0 bases and J by 5 bases, 6 bases remained unmatched. Per germline, CDR1 SGDLS and CDR2 YYNGEE. CDR3 size: 17 residues. CDR3 in amino acids: CASSVGGTSGWTGELFF. CDR3 nucleotide sequence: TGTGCCAGCAGCGTAGGAGGGACTAGCGGTTGGACCGGGGAGCTGTTTTTT.

The gene calls are TRBV2 and TRBJ2-7; TRBD1 is a possible D gene (7 bases). Trimming stripped 6 bases from V and 5 bases from J, with 14 bases between. Germline CDR1 is SNHLY and CDR2 is FYNNEI. The CDR3 covers 13 residues. The CDR3 protein is CASRLQGGHEQYF. The CDR3 DNA sequence: TGTGCCAGCAGGCTTCAGGGGGGCCACGAGCAGTACTTC.

The V and J genes are TRBV7-8 and TRBJ1-3, with 7 positions matching TRBD1. The CDR3 totals 15 residues. V lost 1 base to trimming and J lost 4 bases; unmatched junction nucleotides: 4. The germline V gene has CDR1 SGHVS and CDR2 FQNEAQ. This CDR3 is CASSLVAGGGNTIYF. CDR3 bases: TGTGCCAGCAGCTTAGTGGCAGGGGGAGGAAACACCATATATTTT.

As for this clone: Other DNA sequences from this sample encode an identical CDR3 as well. The V and J genes are TRBV27 and TRBJ1-2; D perhaps matches TRBD1 (5 bases). Germline loops: CDR1 MNHEY, CDR2 SMNVEV (reference sequence). The CDR3 extends over 14 amino acids. The V end was cut by 2 bases, the J end by 1 base, with 8 bases between. The DNA of the CDR3 is TGTGCCAGCAGTTTACAGGGAGGTAACTATGGCTACACCTTC. Translation gives CASSLQGGNYGYTF.

The chain uses TRBV6-5 and TRBJ2-7, with a weak D call TRBD2 (6 bases). Between the trimmed V and J ends, which lost 3 bases and 1 base, there was a span of 13 bases. The CDR3 has 15 amino acids. Germline lookup yields CDR1 MNHEY and CDR2 SVGAGI. In nucleotides, the CDR3 is TGTGCCAGCAGTTATGAAGGTAGCGGTTCCTACGAGCAGTACTTC. Protein: CASSYEGSGSYEQYF.

The gene calls are TRBV28 and TRBJ2-7; 10 nucleotides line up with TRBD1. The CDR3 contains 13 residues. Germline-derived CDR1 and CDR2 are MDHEN and SYDVKM. V shed 7 bases, J shed 2 bases, and the junction held 2 bases outside the gene matches. The CDR3 nucleotides are TGTGCCAGCACCGGACAGGGGGCCTACGAGCAGTACTTC. Protein: CASTGQGAYEQYF.

V gene TRBV10-1 combines with J gene TRBJ2-7; the D gene is possibly TRBD1 (5 bases). The CDR3 loop spans 13 amino acids. Germline values: CDR1 WNHNN, CDR2 SYGVQD (reference sequence). Trimming removed 2 bases from V and 3 bases from J, with 8 bases in between. DNA of the CDR3: TGCGCCAGCAGTGAGGTAACAGGCTACGAGCAGTACTTC. Its translation is CASSEVTGYEQYF.